This T cell receptor (beta chain) comes out of a study of blood T cells in healthy people across ages. General study findings and limits: Naive and antigen-experienced cells could not be conclusively compared, given unsorted PBMCs.

The donors, all healthy, were Caucasians living in Russia, aged about 6 to 95. This clonotype was counted between two and nine times. Its specificity is unknown. Using a J-beta primer mix together with a sample-barcoded 5' primer, a second PCR was run for roughly 7 to 12 cycles. In TCRdb, the 5' RACE reads were re-called with MiXCR into one record per CDR3 protein. The table includes roughly 500,000 distinct CDR3 sequences, about 25% detected once. The germline V gene encodes CDR1 SEHNR and CDR2 FQNEAQ (reference sequence). With 5 bases clipped from V and 5 bases from J, the junction kept 7 bases outside the gene matches. This CDR3 contains 14 residues.

The material sequenced was blood. This receptor was taken from a woman in her seventies in good health. The chain couples TRBV7-9 to TRBJ1-2, with 8 bases identical to TRBD1. This CDR3 is CASSPSGGGYGYTF. The CDR3 DNA is TGTGCCAGCAGCCCTTCAGGGGGCGGTTATGGCTACACCTTC.